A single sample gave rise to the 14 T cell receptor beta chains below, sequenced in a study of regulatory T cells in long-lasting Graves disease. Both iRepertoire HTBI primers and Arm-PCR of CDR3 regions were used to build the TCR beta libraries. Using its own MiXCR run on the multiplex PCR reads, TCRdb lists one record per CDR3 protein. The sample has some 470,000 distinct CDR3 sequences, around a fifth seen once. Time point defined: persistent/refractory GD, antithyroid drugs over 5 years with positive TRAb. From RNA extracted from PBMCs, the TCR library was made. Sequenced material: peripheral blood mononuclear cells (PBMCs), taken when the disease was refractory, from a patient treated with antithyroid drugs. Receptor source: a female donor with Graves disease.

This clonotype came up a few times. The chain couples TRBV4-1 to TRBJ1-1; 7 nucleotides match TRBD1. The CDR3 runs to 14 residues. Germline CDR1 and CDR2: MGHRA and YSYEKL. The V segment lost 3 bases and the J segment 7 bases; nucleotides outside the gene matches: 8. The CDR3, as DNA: TGCGCCAGCAGCCACCACGACAGGGTGTTTGAAGCTTTCTTT. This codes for CASSHHDRVFEAFF.

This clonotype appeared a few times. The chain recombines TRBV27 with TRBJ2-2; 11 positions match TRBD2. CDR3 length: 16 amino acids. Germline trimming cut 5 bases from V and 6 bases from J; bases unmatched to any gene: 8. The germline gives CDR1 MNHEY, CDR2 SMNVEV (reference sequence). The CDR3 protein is CASSPSIAGGPGELFF. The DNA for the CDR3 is TGTGCCAGCAGTCCGAGCATAGCGGGAGGGCCCGGGGAGCTGTTTTTT.

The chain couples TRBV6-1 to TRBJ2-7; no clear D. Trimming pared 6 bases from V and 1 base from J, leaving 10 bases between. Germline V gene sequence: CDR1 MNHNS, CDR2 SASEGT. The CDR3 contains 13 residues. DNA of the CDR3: TGTGCCAGCAGCTCCCACCAGTCCTACGAGCAGTACTTC. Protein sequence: CASSSHQSYEQYF.

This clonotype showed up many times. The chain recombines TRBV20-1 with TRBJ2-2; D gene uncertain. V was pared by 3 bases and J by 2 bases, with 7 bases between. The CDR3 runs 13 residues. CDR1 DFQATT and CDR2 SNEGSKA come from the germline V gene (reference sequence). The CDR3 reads CSASGDNTGELFF. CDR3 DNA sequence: TGCAGTGCTAGTGGGGATAACACCGGGGAGCTGTTTTTT.

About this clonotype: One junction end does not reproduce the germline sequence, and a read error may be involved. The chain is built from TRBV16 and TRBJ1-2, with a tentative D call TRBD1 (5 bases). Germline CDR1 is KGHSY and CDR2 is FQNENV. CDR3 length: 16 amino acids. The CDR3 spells CASSPDSQGLNYGCTF. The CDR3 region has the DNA TGTGCCAGCAGCCCCGATAGCCAGGGCCTAAACTATGGCTGCACCTTT.

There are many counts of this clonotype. The CDR3 is CASSWDSPYEQYF. The CDR3 DNA is TGTGCCAGCAGCTGGGACTCGCCCTACGAGCAGTACTTC. The chain combines TRBV2 with TRBJ2-7; weak D call: TRBD2 (6 bases). V lost 6 bases and J lost 2, with 11 bases in between. Germline loops: CDR1 SNHLY, CDR2 FYNNEI. The CDR3 has 13 residues.

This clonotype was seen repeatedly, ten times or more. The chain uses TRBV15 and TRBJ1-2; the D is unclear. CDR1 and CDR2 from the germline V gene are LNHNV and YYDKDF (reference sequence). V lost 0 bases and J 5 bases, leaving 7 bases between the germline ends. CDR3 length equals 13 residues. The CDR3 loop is CATSREAGYGYTF. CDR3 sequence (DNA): TGTGCCACCAGCAGAGAGGCGGGATATGGCTACACCTTC.

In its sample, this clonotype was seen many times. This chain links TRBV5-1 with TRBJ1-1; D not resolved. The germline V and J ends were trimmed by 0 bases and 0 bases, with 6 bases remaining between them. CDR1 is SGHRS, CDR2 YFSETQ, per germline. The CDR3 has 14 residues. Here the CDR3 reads CASSLDAVNTEAFF. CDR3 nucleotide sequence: TGCGCCAGCAGCTTGGACGCTGTGAACACTGAAGCTTTCTTT.

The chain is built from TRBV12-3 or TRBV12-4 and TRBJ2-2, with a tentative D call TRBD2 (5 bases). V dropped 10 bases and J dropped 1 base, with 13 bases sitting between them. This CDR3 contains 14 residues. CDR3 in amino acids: CATKGEGNTGELFF. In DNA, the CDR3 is TGTGCCACCAAAGGAGAGGGGAACACCGGGGAGCTGTTTTTT.

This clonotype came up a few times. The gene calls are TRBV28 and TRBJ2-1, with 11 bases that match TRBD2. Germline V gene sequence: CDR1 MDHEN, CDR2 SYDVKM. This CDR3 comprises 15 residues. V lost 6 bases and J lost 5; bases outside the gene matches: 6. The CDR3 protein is CASRGYSGGDNEQFF. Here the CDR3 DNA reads TGTGCCAGCAGGGGATATAGCGGGGGGGACAATGAGCAGTTCTTC.

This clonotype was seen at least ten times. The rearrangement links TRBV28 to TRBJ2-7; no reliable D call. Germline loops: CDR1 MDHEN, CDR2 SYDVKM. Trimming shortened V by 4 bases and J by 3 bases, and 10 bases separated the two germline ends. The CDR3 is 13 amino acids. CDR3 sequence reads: CASSSPGRYEQYF. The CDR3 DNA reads TGTGCCAGCAGTTCCCCGGGTCGCTACGAGCAGTACTTC.

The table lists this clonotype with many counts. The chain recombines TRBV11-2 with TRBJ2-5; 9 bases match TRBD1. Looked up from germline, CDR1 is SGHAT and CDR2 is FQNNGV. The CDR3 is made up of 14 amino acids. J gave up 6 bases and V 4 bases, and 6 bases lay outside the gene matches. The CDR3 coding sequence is TGTGCCAGCAGCTCCTGGGACAGGGAAAAGACCCAGTACTTC. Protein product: CASSSWDREKTQYF.

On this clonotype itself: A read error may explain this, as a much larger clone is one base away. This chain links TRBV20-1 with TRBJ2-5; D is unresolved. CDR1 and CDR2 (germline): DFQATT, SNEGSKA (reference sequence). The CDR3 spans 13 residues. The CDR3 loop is CSARSRTQETQHF. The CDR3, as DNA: TGCAGTGCCCGTAGCCGCACCCAAGAGACCCAGCACTTC.

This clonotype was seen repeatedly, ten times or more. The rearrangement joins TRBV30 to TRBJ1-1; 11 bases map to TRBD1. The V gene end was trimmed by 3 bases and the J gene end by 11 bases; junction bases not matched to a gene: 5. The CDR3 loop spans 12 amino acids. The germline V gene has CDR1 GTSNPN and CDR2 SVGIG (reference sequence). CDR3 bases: TGTGCCTGGAGAACCGGGACAGGGGGTGCTTTCTTT. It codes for CAWRTGTGGAFF. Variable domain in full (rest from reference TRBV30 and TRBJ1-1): SQTIHQWPATLVQPVGSPLSLECTVEGTSNPNLYWYRQAAGRGLQLLFYSVGIGQISSEVPQNLSASRPQDRQFILSSKKLLLSDSGFYLCAWRTGTGGAFFGQGTRLTVV.